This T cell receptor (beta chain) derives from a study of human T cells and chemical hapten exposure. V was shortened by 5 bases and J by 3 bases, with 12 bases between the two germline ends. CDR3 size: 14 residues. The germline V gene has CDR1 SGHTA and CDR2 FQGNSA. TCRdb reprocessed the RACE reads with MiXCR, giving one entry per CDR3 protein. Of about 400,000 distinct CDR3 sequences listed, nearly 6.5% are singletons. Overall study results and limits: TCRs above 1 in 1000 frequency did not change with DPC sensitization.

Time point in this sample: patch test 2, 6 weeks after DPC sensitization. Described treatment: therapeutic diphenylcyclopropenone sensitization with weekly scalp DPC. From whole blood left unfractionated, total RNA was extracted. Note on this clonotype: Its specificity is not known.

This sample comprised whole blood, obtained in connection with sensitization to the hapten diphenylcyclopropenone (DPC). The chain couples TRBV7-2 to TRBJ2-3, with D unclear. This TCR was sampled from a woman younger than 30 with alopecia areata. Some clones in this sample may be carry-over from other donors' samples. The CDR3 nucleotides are TGTGCCAGCAGCGGTATGCGTGGGACAGATACGCAGTATTTT. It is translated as CASSGMRGTDTQYF.